The clone carrying this T cell receptor (beta chain) was recorded at least ten times. The antigen is unknown. These data are taken from a study of regulatory T cells in long-lasting Graves disease. Overall study results and limits: Persistent patients shared about 2,800 public clonotypes among themselves. Newly diagnosed patients shared fewer, at about 890.

Assembly of TCR beta libraries relied on iRepertoire HTBI primers together with Arm-PCR of CDR3 regions. TCRdb reprocessed the multiplex PCR reads via MiXCR and lists one record per CDR3 protein. Found here are 400,000 to 550,000 distinct CDR3 sequences, over 15% of them singletons; the top ten hold about a quarter. Time point indicated: newly diagnosed GD, antithyroid drugs for less than 3 months. PBMCs were the source of the RNA used for TCR sequencing. American Thyroid Association guidelines defined Graves' disease diagnosis. V gave up 5 bases and J gave up 5 bases, with 11 bases separating them. CDR3 size: 13 residues. Looked up from germline, CDR1 is SNHLY and CDR2 is FYNNEI. These same data were also listed under a study on T cells in Graves' hyperthyroidism and ophthalmopathy. From that second work: From stable hyperthyroidism, ophthalmopathy was separated by a 13 V-J model.

This receptor was obtained from a woman under 30 with Graves disease. The sample here was peripheral blood mononuclear cells (PBMCs), taken at new diagnosis, from a patient treated with antithyroid drugs. The chain is built from TRBV2 and TRBJ2-3, with a possible D match to TRBD1 (6 bases). The CDR3 loop is CASSWQGKDTQYF. The CDR3 region has the DNA TGTGCCAGCAGTTGGCAGGGGAAAGATACGCAGTATTTT.